The 19 T cell receptor beta chains below were found in one sample sequenced in a study of T cell changes during pregnancy in multiple sclerosis. The repertoire was sequenced with immunoSEQ multiplex PCR; TCRdb's copy has only in-frame clones and lacks some. The table lists about 40,000 clones, roughly 90% of them singletons, with approximately 0.41% in the top ten. The starting material was CD4+ T cells from peripheral blood mononuclear cells, obtained in the third trimester of pregnancy. These receptor sequences come from a female donor with multiple sclerosis, enrolled in a pregnancy study.

The rearrangement uses TRBV5-3 and TRBJ1-2, with D possibly being TRBD1 (5 bases). TRBV5-3 is an ORF, and what it does is uncertain. V was pared by 0 bases and J by 8 bases, with 17 bases between. The CDR3 is 15 residues long. DNA for the CDR3: TGTGCCAGAAGCTTGGCCTACGGGGGAAGGGAAGGCTACACCTTC. Residues: CARSLAYGGREGYTF.

This sequence joins TRBV5-5 and TRBJ2-1, with a possible D match to TRBD2 (7 bases). Looked up from germline, CDR1 is SGHKS and CDR2 is YYEKEE (reference sequence). Trimming stripped 4 bases from V and 15 bases from J, with 20 bases between. CDR3 length: 13 amino acids. CDR3 nucleotides: TGTGCCAGCAGCCTAAGGGGGGGCAGGGTTGGGTTCTTC. Protein sequence: CASSLRGGRVGFF. Filled out from reference TRBV5-5 and TRBJ2-1, the complete variable domain reads DAGVTQSPTHLIKTRGQQVTLRCSPISGHKSVSWYQQVLGQGPQFIFQYYEKEERGRGNFPDRFSARQFPNYSSELNVNALLLGDSALYLCASSLRGGRVGFFGPGTRLTVL.

J is TRBJ2-3 and V is TRBV5-6, with TRBD2 matching 11 bases. Germline values: CDR1 SGHDT, CDR2 YYEEEE. Trimming removed 1 base from V and 3 bases from J; junction bases left unmatched: 1. This CDR3 contains 15 residues. The CDR3 DNA reads TGTGCCAGCAGCTTGAGGACTAGCGGGACAGATACGCAGTATTTT. This gives the protein CASSLRTSGTDTQYF.

The rearrangement uses TRBV7-2 and TRBJ2-1; TRBD2 is a possible D gene (5 bases). V lost 1 base and J lost 4, with 11 bases in between. Germline CDR1 is SGHTA and CDR2 is FQGNSA. This CDR3 is built from 15 residues. Written as DNA, the CDR3 is TGTGCCAGCAGCTTAGGGTCGGGAAAGTACAATGAGCAGTTCTTC. This translates into CASSLGSGKYNEQFF.

The chain carries TRBV7-2 and TRBJ2-2; 10 nucleotides line up with TRBD2. CDR1 SGHTA and CDR2 FQGNSA come from the germline V gene. Trimming cost V 5 bases and J 8 bases; bases outside gene matches: 14. There are 17 residues in the CDR3. CDR3 nucleotides: TGTGCCAGCAGCCTTGCGACTAGCGGGTATCCCGGGGGGGAGCTGTTTTTT. Protein product: CASSLATSGYPGGELFF.

The chain links TRBV6-6 to TRBJ2-3; TRBD2 is a possible D gene (6 bases). V was shortened by 4 bases and J by 2 bases, with 13 bases between the two germline ends. CDR3 length: 15 residues. Per the germline V gene, CDR1 is MNHNY and CDR2 is SVGAGI (reference sequence). In DNA, the CDR3 is TGTGCCAGCAGTTCTTTGGGGGGTTACACAGATACGCAGTATTTT. It encodes CASSSLGGYTDTQYF.

The V call is TRBV18, the J call TRBJ1-2; possible D gene TRBD1, 6 bases. Trimming cost V 3 bases and J 8 bases, with 7 bases left between them. This CDR3 spans 11 amino acids. Germline CDR1 is KGHSH and CDR2 is LQKENI. CDR3 nucleotides: TGTGCCAGCTCACCCGGACAGGGCTACACCTTC. It yields the protein CASSPGQGYTF.

The V gene is TRBV30, the J gene TRBJ2-3, with 10 nucleotides matching TRBD2. The CDR3 is 13 residues long. Per germline, CDR1 GTSNPN and CDR2 SVGIG (reference sequence). V lost 4 bases to trimming and J lost 5 bases; unmatched junction nucleotides: 3. This CDR3 reads CAWNLAGVDTQYF. The CDR3 DNA is TGTGCCTGGAACCTAGCGGGAGTAGATACGCAGTATTTT.

CDR3 amino acids: CASSFSGIRHPEAFF. The CDR3 nucleotides read TGTGCCAGCAGTTTTTCCGGGATCCGCCACCCTGAAGCTTTCTTT. This chain links TRBV27 with TRBJ1-1, with unresolved D. The germline V gene has CDR1 MNHEY and CDR2 SMNVEV (reference sequence). This CDR3 comprises 15 residues. Trimming left V 3 bases short and J 6 bases short, with 17 bases between.

The chain combines TRBV19 with TRBJ1-4; 8 bases are shared with TRBD1. V lost 5 bases, J lost 7 bases, and 18 bases stayed unmatched. The germline CDR1 and CDR2 sequences are LNHDA and SQIVND (reference sequence). There are 18 residues in the CDR3. The CDR3: CASSPRPQGARIIEKLFF. In DNA form, the CDR3 reads TGTGCCAGTAGTCCAAGGCCTCAGGGGGCGCGAATCATTGAAAAACTGTTTTTT.

The gene calls are TRBV2 and TRBJ1-2; 8 bases are a match to TRBD1. This CDR3 has 14 amino acids. The trim removed 4 bases at V and 4 bases at J, leaving 5 bases unmatched. Germline CDR1 SNHLY, CDR2 FYNNEI. The CDR3 is CASSALTGAYGYTF. The CDR3 DNA reads TGTGCCAGCAGTGCCCTGACAGGGGCCTATGGCTACACCTTC.

This chain uses TRBV7-9 with TRBJ2-1, with 11 positions matching TRBD2. Germline V lookup: CDR1 SEHNR, CDR2 FQNEAQ (reference sequence). The ends lost 3 bases at V and 8 bases at J; junction bases unmatched: 9. The length of the CDR3 is 16 residues. This CDR3 reads CASSFQIAGGPDEQFF. For the CDR3, the DNA is TGTGCCAGCAGCTTTCAGATAGCGGGAGGGCCCGATGAGCAGTTCTTC.

The chain combines TRBV9 with TRBJ2-2; TRBD1 might be the D (6 bases). Germline V lookup: CDR1 SGDLS, CDR2 YYNGEE. The CDR3 has 15 amino acids. Trimming took off 2 bases at V and 3 bases at J, with 11 bases between the two ends. CDR3 coding DNA: TGTGCCAGCAGCGTCATCGGGACATACACCGGGGAGCTGTTTTTT. It codes for CASSVIGTYTGELFF.

The CDR3 spells CASSSTSGHNEQFF. In nucleotides, the CDR3 is TGTGCCAGCAGCTCCACTAGCGGCCACAATGAGCAGTTCTTC. This chain connects TRBV11-2 to TRBJ2-1, with TRBD2 matching over 8 bases. Germline V CDR1 and CDR2: SGHAT, FQNNGV. V was clipped by 4 bases and J by 5 bases; unmatched bases: 4. The CDR3 consists of 14 residues.

V is TRBV2 and J is TRBJ1-5, with D tentatively TRBD1 (5 bases). The CDR3 loop spans 16 amino acids. The germline gives CDR1 SNHLY, CDR2 FYNNEI. The germline V and J ends were trimmed by 3 bases and 1 base, with 13 bases remaining between them. The CDR3 loop is CASSESVYRSNQPQHF. Here the CDR3 DNA reads TGTGCCAGCAGTGAGAGCGTGTACAGGAGCAATCAGCCCCAGCATTTT.

The chain couples TRBV18 to TRBJ2-7; D might be TRBD2 (5 bases). Germline assignment: CDR1 KGHSH and CDR2 LQKENI. V was clipped by 11 bases and J by 4 bases, with 18 bases between them. The CDR3 loop spans 13 amino acids. CDR3 loop: CAGSLGSSYEQYF. In DNA form, the CDR3 reads TGTGCCGGGAGTCTAGGATCATCTTACGAGCAGTACTTC.

The V gene is TRBV7-6, the J gene TRBJ1-2, with D possibly being TRBD1 (6 bases). CDR3 length equals 14 residues. The germline V gene encodes CDR1 SGHVS and CDR2 FNYEAQ. V dropped 4 bases and J dropped 5 bases, with 14 bases sitting between them. The CDR3 here is CASSSSGARYGYTF. The CDR3 nucleotides read TGTGCCAGCAGCTCCTCAGGGGCTCGGTATGGCTACACCTTC.

V is TRBV2 and J is TRBJ1-5, with D possibly TRBD1 on 6 matching bases. CDR3 length: 15 residues. The germline gives CDR1 SNHLY, CDR2 FYNNEI. The V end was cut by 2 bases, the J end by 4 bases, with 12 bases between. Here the CDR3 DNA reads TGTGCCAGCAGTGAAACAGGGCTGTCAAATCAGCCCCAGCATTTT. This codes for CASSETGLSNQPQHF. Full variable domain (rest looked up from reference TRBV2 and TRBJ1-5): EPEVTQTPSHQVTQMGQEVILRCVPISNHLYFYWYRQILGQKVEFLVSFYNNEISEKSEIFDDQFSVERPDGSNFTLKIRSTKLEDSAMYFCASSETGLSNQPQHFGDGTRLSIL.

The chain joins TRBV28 to TRBJ1-1; D gene uncertain. CDR1 and CDR2 from the germline V gene are MDHEN and SYDVKM. This CDR3 has 15 amino acids. V was clipped by 5 bases and J by 0 bases, with 13 bases between them. The CDR3 spells CASSPWPLMNTEAFF. The CDR3 DNA is TGTGCCAGCAGTCCCTGGCCTTTAATGAACACTGAAGCTTTCTTT.